These 13 T cell receptor beta chains share one sample of origin, sequenced in a study of cytomegalovirus exposure and HLA in healthy donors. The study ran its PCR with 60 Vbeta and 13 Jbeta primers. TCRdb keeps only in-frame clones here, not all; method: immunoSEQ multiplex PCR. The repertoire has roughly 200,000 clones, about three quarters of them found once; the top ten carry around 5.7%. Sequenced: PBMCs. The source is a man between 35 and 55 years old in good health and CMV-seronegative.

This sequence joins TRBV15 and TRBJ1-4; no firm D call. The CDR3 extends over 14 amino acids. Germline CDR1 and CDR2: LNHNV and YYDKDF (reference sequence). V was shortened by 6 bases and J by 8 bases, with 16 bases between the two germline ends. CDR3: CATSEAFVGEKLFF. In nucleotides, the CDR3 is TGTGCCACCAGTGAGGCCTTCGTCGGGGAAAAACTGTTTTTT.

CDR3 DNA: TGTGCCAGCAGTCCAAGGACAACGAACACTGAAGCTTTCTTT. Amino acid sequence: CASSPRTTNTEAFF. The chain recombines TRBV27 with TRBJ1-1, with a possible D match to TRBD1 (5 bases). The V end was cut by 5 bases, the J end by 1 base, with 11 bases between. The CDR3 length is 14 residues. CDR1 is MNHEY, CDR2 SMNVEV, per germline (reference sequence).

This clone was counted between two and nine times. The CDR3 DNA reads TGTGCCAGCAGCGTAGATGCGGGAGGCCACACAGATACGCAGTATTTT. Its translation is CASSVDAGGHTDTQYF. The chain carries TRBV9 and TRBJ2-3, with 8 bases aligning to TRBD2. After removal of 0 bases from V and 2 bases from J, the junction contained 5 bases not matched to a gene. Per germline, CDR1 SGDLS and CDR2 YYNGEE. The CDR3 has 16 amino acids. Drawing the rest from reference TRBV9 and TRBJ2-3, the complete variable domain is DSGVTQTPKHLITATGQRVTLRCSPRSGDLSVYWYQQSLDQGLQFLIQYYNGEERAKGNILERFSAQQFPDLHSELNLSSLELGDSALYFCASSVDAGGHTDTQYFGPGTRLTVL.

The V call is TRBV9, the J call TRBJ2-3; tentatively, D is TRBD2 (7 bases). V was cut by 3 bases and J by 3 bases, with 14 bases left in between. Germline assignment: CDR1 SGDLS and CDR2 YYNGEE. This CDR3 comprises 15 residues. In DNA form, the CDR3 reads TGTGCCAGCAGCGCCCTAGGGGGGGGGACAGATACGCAGTATTTT. This sequence encodes CASSALGGGTDTQYF.

This clone was counted a few times. The chain combines TRBV27 with TRBJ1-2, with 12 bases aligning to TRBD1. The CDR3 loop spans 16 amino acids. The V gene's germline CDR1 is MNHEY and CDR2 SMNVEV (reference sequence). Losses at the gene ends were 3 bases for V and 4 bases for J; bases not matched to a gene: 6. CDR3 nucleotide sequence: TGTGCCAGCAGTTTGGGACAGGGGGCGCGAGGCTATGGCTACACCTTC. Its translation is CASSLGQGARGYGYTF.

In this sample, this clone turned up once. This chain joins TRBV28 and TRBJ1-6, with a possible D match to TRBD1 (5 bases). Per germline, CDR1 MDHEN and CDR2 SYDVKM. This CDR3 has 14 residues. Trimming cost V 10 bases and J 9 bases, with 19 bases left between them. The CDR3 DNA reads as TGTGCCACCAACTGGGACTTGGAAAGTTCACCCCTCCACTTT. Translating it yields CATNWDLESSPLHF.

The CDR3 region has the DNA TGTGCCAGCAGCTTATACGGGAACACTGAAGCTTTCTTT. Protein product: CASSLYGNTEAFF. This chain uses TRBV7-2 with TRBJ1-1; D uncertain. CDR1 SGHTA and CDR2 FQGNSA come from the germline V gene. There are 13 residues in the CDR3. V was trimmed by 2 bases and J by 1 base, leaving 5 bases between them.

There are a few counts of this clone. This chain uses TRBV5-4 with TRBJ2-1, with a tentative D call TRBD1 (6 bases). The CDR3 is 15 residues long. CDR1 is SGHNT and CDR2 is YYREEE in the germline V gene (reference sequence). V gave up 0 bases and J gave up 7 bases, with 14 bases separating them. DNA for the CDR3: TGTGCCAGCAGCTTGGGGGGGACACTGGGAAATGAGCAGTTCTTC. Protein: CASSLGGTLGNEQFF.

The chain is built from TRBV7-9 and TRBJ1-4; D is possibly TRBD1 (5 bases). Trimming pared 3 bases from V and 7 bases from J, leaving 18 bases between. The CDR3 spans 16 residues. Germline V gene sequence: CDR1 SEHNR, CDR2 FQNEAQ (reference sequence). CDR3 loop: CASSFKIQVGSEKLFF. The DNA for the CDR3 is TGTGCCAGCAGCTTCAAAATACAGGTGGGAAGTGAAAAACTGTTTTTT.

The table lists this clone with a count of one. The chain employs TRBV5-1 and TRBJ2-2; possibly TRBD1 for D (6 bases). The CDR3 consists of 15 residues. The germline V and J ends were trimmed by 4 bases and 2 bases, with 12 bases remaining between them. The V gene's germline CDR1 is SGHRS and CDR2 YFSETQ. CDR3 loop: CASSLRTENTGELFF. The CDR3 nucleotides are TGCGCCAGCAGCCTTCGGACAGAAAACACCGGGGAGCTGTTTTTT.

V usage is TRBV5-4 and J usage is TRBJ1-5, with a possible D match to TRBD1 (6 bases). This CDR3 has 16 amino acids. The V end was cut by 3 bases, the J end by 1 base, with 14 bases between. CDR1 is SGHNT, CDR2 YYREEE, per germline (reference sequence). The CDR3 protein is CASSYGGGLSNQPQHF. Here the CDR3 DNA reads TGTGCCAGCAGCTATGGGGGGGGCTTAAGCAATCAGCCCCAGCATTTT.

This clone was observed a few times. This chain's CDR3 is CATSSEVQSSGANVLTF. The CDR3 DNA reads as TGTGCCACCAGCTCAGAGGTTCAGAGCTCTGGGGCCAACGTCCTGACTTTC. The chain is built from TRBV15 and TRBJ2-6; the D is unclear. Germline V gene lookup returns CDR1 LNHNV and CDR2 YYDKDF (reference sequence). The CDR3 covers 17 residues. The V gene lost 5 bases and the J gene lost 0 bases, with 14 bases spanning the gap.

The V call is TRBV5-4, the J call TRBJ2-5; the match to TRBD1 covers 9 bases. CDR1 and CDR2 from the germline V gene are SGHNT and YYREEE (reference sequence). Unmatched junction bases numbered 12, after V lost 4 bases and J lost 5 bases. CDR3 length equals 16 residues. As DNA, the CDR3 is TGTGCCAGCAGCCCGACAGGGGGACGACGTGAGGAGACCCAGTACTTC. This codes for CASSPTGGRREETQYF.